This T cell receptor (beta chain) was found in a study of identical twins. Whole-study findings and limits: Fewer insertions were carried by abundant cord blood beta clonotypes, but none was seen in memory repertoires. Analyses of zero insertions could, in part, be confounded by invariant MAIT and iNKT cells.

No donor was unhealthy or non-Caucasian. This clonotype was counted only a few times. Its antigen is still unknown. A universal primer site was added by template switching, and unique molecular identifiers were carried by the cDNA. TCRdb re-analysed the 5' RACE reads in MiXCR, keeping a single row per CDR3 protein. The sample consists of roughly 200,000 distinct CDR3 sequences, more than 6.5% of them appearing once. The V end lost 6 bases, the J end lost 5 bases, and 22 bases lay between the germline ends. The CDR3 is 16 amino acids. Germline V gene data show CDR1 as LGHNT and CDR2 as FRNRAP. These data also formed part of another study, on yellow fever vaccine responses in identical twins.

The sample comprised memory (CD45RO+) T cells sorted from blood. The chain couples TRBV12-5 to TRBJ2-5, with D tentatively TRBD1 (6 bases). The sequence was collected from a woman aged 18-29 years in good health. In DNA form, the CDR3 reads TGTGCTAGTGGACGCGGCCTGGGGGCCGATGTTGAGACCCAGTACTTC. Its protein is CASGRGLGADVETQYF. Full variable domain (outside the CDR3, taken from reference TRBV12-5 and TRBJ2-5): DARVTQTPRHKVTEMGQEVTMRCQPILGHNTVFWYRQTMMQGLELLAYFRNRAPLDDSGMPKDRFSAEMPDATLATLKIQPSEPRDSAVYFCASGRGLGADVETQYFGPGTRLLVL.